Listed below are T cell receptor beta chains from one sample, sequenced in a study of T cell changes during pregnancy in multiple sclerosis. Here immunoSEQ multiplex PCR was the method, and the copy in TCRdb shows in-frame clones only, minus some. Seen here are 80,000 to 95,000 clones, around 95% observed once, and the top ten hold around 1.4%. The source material was peripheral blood, sampled in the third trimester of pregnancy. Every receptor here comes from a female donor in good health, enrolled as a control in a pregnancy study. The CDR3 runs from the conserved cysteine through the conserved F or W. D genes are given only for firm matches. Rows may omit the clone size; those that give it use once, few, many or a size class.

j_gene: TRBJ2-3
abundance: -
d_gene: TRBD1
v_gene: TRBV7-8
CDR3aa: CASSLADTGATDTQYF
CDR3nt: TGTGCCAGCAGCTTAGCTGACACAGGGGCTACAGATACGCAGTATTTT

j_gene: TRBJ2-7
abundance: -
d_gene: -
v_gene: TRBV7-8
CDR3aa: CASTQVGGGNEQYF
CDR3nt: TGTGCCAGCACGCAAGTCGGGGGAGGAAACGAGCAGTACTTC

j_gene: TRBJ2-7
abundance: -
d_gene: -
v_gene: TRBV11-2
CDR3aa: CASSSYSGAPYEQYF
CDR3nt: TGTGCCAGCAGCTCGTATAGCGGAGCCCCCTACGAGCAGTACTTC

j_gene: TRBJ2-7
abundance: -
d_gene: TRBD1
v_gene: TRBV29-1
CDR3aa: CSVVASGQTSYEQYF
CDR3nt: TGCAGCGTTGTAGCTTCGGGACAGACCTCCTACGAGCAGTACTTC

j_gene: TRBJ2-7
abundance: -
d_gene: TRBD1
v_gene: TRBV5-4
CDR3aa: CASSRGQGASSYEQYF
CDR3nt: TGTGCCAGCAGCCGCGGACAGGGGGCCTCCTCTTACGAGCAGTACTTC

j_gene: TRBJ2-4
abundance: -
d_gene: -
v_gene: TRBV2
CDR3aa: CASRGVQYF
CDR3nt: TGTGCCAGCAGAGGGGTTCAGTACTTC

j_gene: TRBJ2-7
abundance: -
d_gene: TRBD1
v_gene: TRBV5-1
CDR3aa: CASSLAPGGPVSYEQYF
CDR3nt: TGCGCCAGCAGCTTGGCCCCAGGGGGCCCCGTCTCCTACGAGCAGTACTTC

j_gene: TRBJ2-1
abundance: -
d_gene: TRBD2
v_gene: TRBV5-4
CDR3aa: CASSPGGGNEQFF
CDR3nt: TGTGCCAGCAGCCCAGGCGGGGGCAATGAGCAGTTCTTC

j_gene: TRBJ2-7
abundance: -
d_gene: TRBD2
v_gene: TRBV5-1
CDR3aa: CASSLTVLAGDSYEQYF
CDR3nt: TGCGCCAGCAGCTTGACCGTATTGGCGGGAGACTCCTACGAGCAGTACTTC

j_gene: TRBJ2-1
abundance: -
d_gene: -
v_gene: TRBV9
CDR3aa: CASSETYNLAYEQFF
CDR3nt: TGTGCCAGCAGCGAGACCTACAACCTAGCGTATGAGCAGTTCTTC

j_gene: TRBJ1-1
abundance: -
d_gene: -
v_gene: TRBV7-9
CDR3aa: CASSLRAPPQEAFF
CDR3nt: TGTGCCAGCAGCTTGAGAGCCCCACCGCAAGAAGCTTTCTTT

j_gene: TRBJ2-1
abundance: -
d_gene: -
v_gene: TRBV6-4
CDR3aa: CASSDSTGSDEQFF
CDR3nt: TGTGCCAGCAGTGACTCGACCGGGAGTGATGAGCAGTTCTTC

j_gene: TRBJ2-1
abundance: -
d_gene: TRBD2
v_gene: TRBV5-1
CDR3aa: CASSWTSKNEQFF
CDR3nt: TGCGCCAGCAGTTGGACTAGCAAGAATGAGCAGTTCTTC

j_gene: TRBJ1-5
abundance: -
d_gene: -
v_gene: TRBV6-6
CDR3aa: CASSYPGQGDNQPQHF
CDR3nt: TGTGCCAGCAGTTACCCCGGACAAGGAGACAATCAGCCCCAGCATTTT

j_gene: TRBJ2-1
abundance: -
d_gene: TRBD2
v_gene: TRBV5-1
CDR3aa: CASSDGLAKFF
CDR3nt: TGCGCCAGCAGCGACGGACTAGCGAAGTTCTTC

j_gene: TRBJ2-1
abundance: -
d_gene: -
v_gene: TRBV5-1
CDR3aa: CASSLVTGAYNEQFF
CDR3nt: TGCGCCAGCAGCTTGGTAACAGGAGCCTACAATGAGCAGTTCTTC

j_gene: TRBJ2-7
abundance: -
d_gene: -
v_gene: TRBV7-2
CDR3aa: CASTPPIGYEQYF
CDR3nt: TGTGCCAGCACCCCCCCAATCGGCTACGAGCAGTACTTC

j_gene: TRBJ2-1
abundance: -
d_gene: TRBD1
v_gene: TRBV23-1
CDR3aa: CASSQEGGKNNEQFF
CDR3nt: TGCGCCAGCAGTCAAGAAGGGGGCAAAAACAATGAGCAGTTCTTC

j_gene: TRBJ2-2
abundance: -
d_gene: -
v_gene: TRBV28
CDR3aa: CASSAHGGPGELFF
CDR3nt: TGTGCCAGCAGTGCCCACGGGGGGCCCGGGGAGCTGTTTTTT

j_gene: TRBJ2-7
abundance: -
d_gene: TRBD1
v_gene: TRBV5-1
CDR3aa: CASRATGDSYEQYF
CDR3nt: TGCGCCAGCAGGGCGACAGGGGACTCCTACGAGCAGTACTTC

j_gene: TRBJ2-7
abundance: -
d_gene: TRBD2
v_gene: TRBV7-8
CDR3aa: CASSFGRGISYEQYF
CDR3nt: TGTGCCAGCAGCTTTGGGAGGGGCATCTCCTACGAGCAGTACTTC

j_gene: TRBJ2-3
abundance: once
d_gene: TRBD2
v_gene: TRBV7-9
CDR3aa: CASSSRLAGPTDTQYF
CDR3nt: TGTGCCAGCAGCTCCCGACTAGCGGGACCCACAGATACGCAGTATTTT

j_gene: TRBJ2-3
abundance: -
d_gene: -
v_gene: TRBV4-2
CDR3aa: CASSQGGEVVDTQYF
CDR3nt: TGTGCCAGCAGCCAAGGCGGTGAGGTGGTAGATACGCAGTATTTT

j_gene: TRBJ2-2
abundance: once
d_gene: TRBD2
v_gene: TRBV5-1
CDR3aa: CASSSREGGSGELFF
CDR3nt: TGCGCCAGCAGCTCCAGGGAGGGAGGGTCCGGGGAGCTGTTTTTT

j_gene: TRBJ1-3
abundance: -
d_gene: TRBD1
v_gene: TRBV23-1
CDR3aa: CASSRAGGNTIYF
CDR3nt: TGCGCCAGCAGTCGGGCAGGGGGCAACACCATATATTTT

j_gene: TRBJ1-1
abundance: few
d_gene: -
v_gene: TRBV2
CDR3aa: CASSALHSDSEAFF
CDR3nt: TGTGCCAGCAGTGCACTGCACAGTGATTCTGAAGCTTTCTTT

j_gene: TRBJ2-2
abundance: -
d_gene: TRBD1
v_gene: TRBV7-9
CDR3aa: CASSPGTGDTGELFF
CDR3nt: TGTGCCAGCAGCCCCGGGACAGGGGACACCGGGGAGCTGTTTTTT

j_gene: TRBJ2-1
abundance: -
d_gene: TRBD2
v_gene: TRBV30
CDR3aa: CASTTRGLATEQFF
CDR3nt: TGTGCCTCGACGACTAGGGGACTAGCAACTGAGCAGTTCTTC

j_gene: TRBJ1-4
abundance: -
d_gene: TRBD1
v_gene: TRBV6-4
CDR3aa: CASRGQGESGKLFF
CDR3nt: TGTGCCAGCAGGGGACAGGGGGAAAGCGGAAAACTGTTTTTT

j_gene: TRBJ1-1
abundance: -
d_gene: TRBD1
v_gene: TRBV28
CDR3aa: CASSLFGQGKGPMNTEAFF
CDR3nt: TGTGCCAGCAGTCTCTTTGGACAGGGTAAGGGGCCGATGAACACTGAAGCTTTCTTT

j_gene: TRBJ2-5
abundance: -
d_gene: TRBD2
v_gene: TRBV6-6
CDR3aa: CASRTGTSGNQETQYF
CDR3nt: TGTGCCAGCAGAACCGGGACTAGCGGAAACCAAGAGACCCAGTACTTC

j_gene: TRBJ1-5
abundance: -
d_gene: -
v_gene: TRBV4-1
CDR3aa: CASSQGRGDNQPQHF
CDR3nt: TGCGCCAGCAGCCAAGGGAGGGGAGACAATCAGCCCCAGCATTTT

j_gene: TRBJ2-1
abundance: -
d_gene: -
v_gene: TRBV19
CDR3aa: CASSSLAGEQFF
CDR3nt: TGTGCCAGTAGTTCTCTAGCTGGTGAGCAGTTCTTC

j_gene: TRBJ2-7
abundance: -
d_gene: TRBD1
v_gene: TRBV28
CDR3aa: CASSFGTGGGYEQYF
CDR3nt: TGTGCCAGCAGTTTCGGCACAGGGGGTGGGTACGAGCAGTACTTC

j_gene: TRBJ2-7
abundance: -
d_gene: TRBD2
v_gene: TRBV5-1
CDR3aa: CASSLGTSGYEQYF
CDR3nt: TGCGCCAGCAGCTTGGGGACTAGCGGTTACGAGCAGTACTTC

j_gene: TRBJ1-2
abundance: few
d_gene: -
v_gene: TRBV20-1
CDR3aa: CSGAMGGGYTF
CDR3nt: TGCAGCGGGGCGATGGGGGGAGGCTACACCTTC

j_gene: TRBJ2-3
abundance: -
d_gene: TRBD1
v_gene: TRBV25-1
CDR3aa: CASSPRGTGTDTQYF
CDR3nt: TGTGCCAGCAGTCCCAGGGGGACGGGCACAGATACGCAGTATTTT

j_gene: TRBJ1-2
abundance: -
d_gene: -
v_gene: TRBV20-1
CDR3aa: CSARPGFGYTF
CDR3nt: TGCAGTGCTAGACCCGGGTTTGGCTACACCTTC

j_gene: TRBJ2-3
abundance: once
d_gene: TRBD2
v_gene: TRBV10-3
CDR3aa: CAISELSGTGTDTQYF
CDR3nt: TGTGCCATCAGTGAGTTAAGCGGGACGGGCACAGATACGCAGTATTTT

j_gene: TRBJ2-3
abundance: -
d_gene: -
v_gene: TRBV21-1
CDR3aa: CASSTSGDSTDTQYF
CDR3nt: TGTGCCAGCAGCACCAGCGGAGATAGCACAGATACGCAGTATTTT

j_gene: TRBJ2-7
abundance: -
d_gene: TRBD2
v_gene: TRBV28
CDR3aa: CASSLSLAEWYEQYF
CDR3nt: TGTGCCAGCAGTCTCTCCCTAGCGGAGTGGTACGAGCAGTACTTC

j_gene: TRBJ2-2
abundance: -
d_gene: TRBD1
v_gene: TRBV18
CDR3aa: CASSQNLAGTGATGELFF
CDR3nt: TGTGCCAGCTCACAGAACTTGGCCGGGACAGGGGCCACCGGGGAGCTGTTTTTT

j_gene: TRBJ1-5
abundance: -
d_gene: -
v_gene: TRBV2
CDR3aa: CASSAQASNQPQHF
CDR3nt: TGTGCCAGCAGTGCCCAAGCGAGCAATCAGCCCCAGCATTTT

j_gene: TRBJ2-7
abundance: -
d_gene: TRBD2
v_gene: TRBV7-9
CDR3aa: CASSLGLAVSYEQYF
CDR3nt: TGTGCCAGCAGCTTAGGTCTAGCGGTCTCCTACGAGCAGTACTTC

j_gene: TRBJ2-2
abundance: -
d_gene: TRBD2
v_gene: TRBV27
CDR3aa: CASSSGGAGTGELFF
CDR3nt: TGTGCCAGCAGTTCGGGAGGGGCGGGCACCGGGGAGCTGTTTTTT